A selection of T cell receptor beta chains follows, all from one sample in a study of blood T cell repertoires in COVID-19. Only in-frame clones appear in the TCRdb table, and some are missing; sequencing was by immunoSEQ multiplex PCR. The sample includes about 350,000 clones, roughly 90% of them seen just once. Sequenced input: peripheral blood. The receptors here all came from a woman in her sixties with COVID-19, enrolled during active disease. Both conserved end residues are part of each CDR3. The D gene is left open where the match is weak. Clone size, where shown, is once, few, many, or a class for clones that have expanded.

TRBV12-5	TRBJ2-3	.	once	TGTGCTAGTGGTTCTACTAGGGGCGGGGACACAGATACGCAGTATTTT	CASGSTRGGDTDTQYF
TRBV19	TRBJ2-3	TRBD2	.	TGTGCCAGTAGTCGACTAGCGGGGGGGACCACAGATACGCAGTATTTT	CASSRLAGGTTDTQYF
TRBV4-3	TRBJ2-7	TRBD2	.	TGCGCCAGCAGCCAAGGCGGGGGGAGCTACGAGCAGTACTTC	CASSQGGGSYEQYF
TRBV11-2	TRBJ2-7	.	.	TGTGCCAGCAGCCATCAGGGCAAAAGAGACTACGAGCAGTACTTC	CASSHQGKRDYEQYF
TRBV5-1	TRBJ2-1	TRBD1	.	TGCGCCAGCAGCCCACAGGGGGCCCCCTACAATGAGCAGTTCTTC	CASSPQGAPYNEQFF
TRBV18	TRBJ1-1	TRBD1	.	TGTGCCAGCTCACCGACGGGACAGGTCCTGAACACTGAAGCTTTCTTT	CASSPTGQVLNTEAFF
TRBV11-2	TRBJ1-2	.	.	TGTGCCAGCAGCTTAAGGAGTGGACAGGGCTACACCTTC	CASSLRSGQGYTF
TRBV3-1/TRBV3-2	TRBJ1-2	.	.	TGTGCCAGCAGCCAAGATACAGGGACCTATGGCTACACCTTC	CASSQDTGTYGYTF
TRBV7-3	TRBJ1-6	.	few	TGTGCCAGCAGCCATTTTCGTAGCTCGAGCTCCTATAATTCACCCCTCCACTTT	CASSHFRSSSSYNSPLHF
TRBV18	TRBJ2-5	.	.	TGTGCCAGCTCACCACCATCCTCCGGGGGAGAGACCCAGTACTTC	CASSPPSSGGETQYF
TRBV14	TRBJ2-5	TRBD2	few	TGTGCCAGCAGCCGAAGCGGGGCGGGGGAGACCCAGTACTTC	CASSRSGAGETQYF
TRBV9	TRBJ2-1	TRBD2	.	TGTGCCAGCAGCAGAAGCGGGGGGGCCAACAATGAGCAGTTCTTC	CASSRSGGANNEQFF
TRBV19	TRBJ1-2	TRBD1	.	TGTGCCAGTAGTAAAAACGGACAGGGGGCGGACTATGGCTACACCTTC	CASSKNGQGADYGYTF
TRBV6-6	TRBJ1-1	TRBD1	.	TGTGCCAGCAGTTACTCGGGGCAGGGGGCTGAAGCTTTCTTT	CASSYSGQGAEAFF
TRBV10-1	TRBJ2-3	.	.	TGCGCCAGCAGTGAGTCGGAGGGGCGCAGAGATACGCAGTATTTT	CASSESEGRRDTQYF
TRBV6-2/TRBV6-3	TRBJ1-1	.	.	TGTGCCAGCAGTTATGGATTTAGGGGCCGGGACACTGAAGCTTTCTTT	CASSYGFRGRDTEAFF
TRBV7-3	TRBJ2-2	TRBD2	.	TGTGCCAGCAGCTCACCAGCGGGGATGAACACCGGGGAGCTGTTTTTT	CASSSPAGMNTGELFF
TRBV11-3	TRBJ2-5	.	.	TGTGCCAGCAGCTTAGAACAGCAGTACCAAGAGACCCAGTACTTC	CASSLEQQYQETQYF
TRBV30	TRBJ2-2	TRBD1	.	TGTGCCTGGGAAAGAACACCAGGGGGAGTTCGCGGGGAGCTGTTTTTT	CAWERTPGGVRGELFF
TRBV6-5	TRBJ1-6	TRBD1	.	TGTGCCAGCACCCGCTCGACAGGGGAATCACCCCTCCACTTT	CASTRSTGESPLHF
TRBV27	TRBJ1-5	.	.	TGTGCCAGCAGTTTAACCAGAAATCAGCCCCAGCATTTT	CASSLTRNQPQHF
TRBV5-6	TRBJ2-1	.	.	TGTGCCAGCAGCTTTAGCAGGGTGCAGGGGAATGAGCAGTTCTTC	CASSFSRVQGNEQFF
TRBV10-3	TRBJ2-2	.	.	TGTGCCATCAGGGAGGGGGCGACGAACACCGGGGAGCTGTTTTTT	CAIREGATNTGELFF
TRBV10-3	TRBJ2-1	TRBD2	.	TGTGCCACCCTAGCGGGGGGGAGGAATGAGCAGTTCTTC	CATLAGGRNEQFF
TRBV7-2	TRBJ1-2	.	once	TGTGCCAGCAGCTTAGGGCCCGGGATGGATGGCTACACCTTC	CASSLGPGMDGYTF
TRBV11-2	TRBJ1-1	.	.	TGTGCCAGCAGCTTAGGTGCGTACACTGAAGCTTTCTTT	CASSLGAYTEAFF
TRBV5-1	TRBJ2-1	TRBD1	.	TGCGCCAGCAGCTTGGCGGACAGGGGCTACAATGAGCAGTTCTTC	CASSLADRGYNEQFF
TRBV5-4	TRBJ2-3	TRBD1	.	TGTGCCAGCAGCCCCGGACAGGGACCGTCCTTATTT	CASSPGQGPSLF
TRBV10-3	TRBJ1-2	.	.	TGTGCCATCAGTGTGGGTAGAACTACTAAGGACTATGGCTACACCTTC	CAISVGRTTKDYGYTF
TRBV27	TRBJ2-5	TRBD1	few	TGTGCCAGCAGAGGCTGGACAGGGGTGCGGGAGACCCAGTACTTC	CASRGWTGVRETQYF
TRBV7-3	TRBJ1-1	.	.	TGTGCCAGTCTCAGGGGTCACACTGAAGCTTTCTTT	CASLRGHTEAFF
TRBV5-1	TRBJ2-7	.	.	TGCGCCAGCAGCTTGATCGGACAGTCCTACGAGCAGTACTTC	CASSLIGQSYEQYF
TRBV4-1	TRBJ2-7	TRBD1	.	TGCGCCAGCAGCCAGGCCAGGGGGTACGAGCAGTACTTC	CASSQARGYEQYF
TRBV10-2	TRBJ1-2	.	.	TGCGCCAGCAGTGCCGACAGGTTCTACGGCTACACCTTC	CASSADRFYGYTF
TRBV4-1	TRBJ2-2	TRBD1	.	TGCGCCAGCAGCCAGCCCAAGGGGACAGGCAACCCCGGGGAGCTGTTTTTT	CASSQPKGTGNPGELFF
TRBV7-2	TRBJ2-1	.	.	TGTGCCAGCAGCTTGCTGGCCTTTGAGCAGTTCTTC	CASSLLAFEQFF
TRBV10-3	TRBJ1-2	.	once	TGTGCCATCAGTGAGTCCTCGGCAGGCAACGGCCCTTTTCCCCAATCTAACTATGGCTACACCTTC	CAISESSAGNGPFPQSNYGYTF